This entry is about one T cell receptor (beta chain). The antigen is undetermined. The data derive from a study of T cells in Graves' hyperthyroidism and ophthalmopathy. About the study: Peripheral blood specimens were obtained at initial diagnosis, prior to any treatment.

After removal of 4 bases from V and 3 bases from J, the junction contained 5 bases not matched to a gene. Germline assignment: CDR1 LGHNT and CDR2 FRNRAP. CDR3 length: 15 residues. Study-wide results and limits: The authors' 13 V-J model separated ophthalmopathy from stable hyperthyroidism.

Hyperthyroidism patients were newly diagnosed, had disease duration under 2 months, and were aged 18 to 65 years. Uncontrolled infection, other autoimmune disease, pregnancy or lactation barred patients from enrollment. There were TCR beta CDR3 regions amplified from RNA transcripts. HTBI primers were used for first-round RT-PCR of the TCR CDR3. One entry per CDR3 protein, called by TCRdb with MiXCR from the multiplex PCR reads. The data hold about 300,000 distinct CDR3 sequences, with 25% to 30% observed a single time. The origin of this receptor is a man aged 40-49 years with Graves' hyperthyroidism that later progressed to Graves' ophthalmopathy. The V and J genes are TRBV12-5 and TRBJ1-1, with TRBD1 matching 10 bases. The sequencing sample was made of blood. CDR3 residues: CASGSDRGRDTEAFF. In DNA, the CDR3 is TGTGCTAGTGGTTCGGACAGGGGGAGGGACACTGAAGCTTTCTTT.